This T cell receptor (beta chain) was profiled in a study of cytomegalovirus exposure and HLA in healthy donors. Regarding the study as a whole: Equally common other TCR beta chains were less clonally expanded than HLA-associated ones, a later analysis found. Through in vitro validation, three CMV-associated chains were shown to be specific for CMV antigens. When analyzed later, a missense DCLRE1C variant was found to be linked to TCR beta V- and J-gene trimming. For most TCR sequences rarity was the rule, although some public TCRs occurred in many donors.

About this clone itself: Its antigen is as yet unknown.

J was trimmed by 7 bases and V by 0 bases; bases with no gene match: 8. CDR1 and CDR2 from the germline V gene are LGHNA and YSLEER. The CDR3 runs to 16 residues. Primers included in the PCR were 60 Vbeta and 13 Jbeta primers. The protocol was immunoSEQ multiplex PCR, while the TCRdb copy is restricted to in-frame clones and leaves out a portion. The table has some 100,000 clones, 75% to 85% seen once; the top ten hold around 4%. The sequence was collected from a female donor in good health and CMV-seropositive. The chain is built from TRBV4-3 and TRBJ1-5; 8 bases match TRBD1. The source material was PBMCs. CDR3 amino acids: CASSQDRQGARQPQHF. The CDR3 nucleotides are TGCGCCAGCAGCCAAGATCGGCAGGGGGCCCGGCAGCCCCAGCATTTT.